This T cell receptor (beta chain) was identified during a study of T cell responses to AZD1222 COVID-19 vaccine. Across the study: Pooled in the analysis were second doses at about 4 or about 12 weeks.

TCRdb's table, derived via immunoSEQ multiplex PCR, lists solely in-frame clones and lacks some. The sample contains about 150,000 clones, 80% to 90% of which appear only once. CDR3 length: 15 residues. V lost 8 bases and J lost 1; bases outside the gene matches: 8. From germline, CDR1 is MGHRA and CDR2 YSYEKL. The receptor was isolated from an adult in good health. The gene calls are TRBV4-1 and TRBJ2-7; 10 nucleotides line up with TRBD1. Material: peripheral blood, obtained on day 0 of AZD1222 vaccination. The CDR3 spells CASRMKGQGSYEQYF. The CDR3 DNA reads as TGCGCCAGCCGGATGAAGGGACAGGGGTCCTACGAGCAGTACTTC.